The present entry profiles one T cell receptor (beta chain) with its context. The sample originates from a study of brain T cells in children with intractable seizures. The repertoire was sequenced with immunoSEQ multiplex PCR; TCRdb's copy has only in-frame clones and lacks some. Of about 64,000 clones listed, roughly 95% are singletons. The sequenced cases were selected for having the highest brain T cell transcript signatures. Pre-surgery treatment included at least one anti-epileptic drug. The input for sequencing was peripheral blood, taken at surgery. This sequence was found in a boy in the first two years of life with focal cortical dysplasia and intractable seizures.

CDR3 nucleotide sequence: TGTGCCAGCAGCCAAGCGGGTTACTACGAGCAGTACTTC. Protein sequence: CASSQAGYYEQYF. J is TRBJ2-7 and V is TRBV14; D remains ambiguous. CDR1 SGHDN and CDR2 FVKESK come from the germline V gene. The CDR3 is 13 residues long. The germline V and J ends were trimmed by 1 base and 3 bases, with 7 bases remaining between them.